This passage covers 19 T cell receptor beta chains from one sample sequenced in a study of cytomegalovirus exposure and HLA in healthy donors. It was with 60 Vbeta and 13 Jbeta primers that the PCR ran. Assay used: immunoSEQ multiplex PCR; TCRdb lists only in-frame clones, some missing. The sample consists of 85,000 to 100,000 clones, approximately 81% of them appearing once. The sample was PBMCs. These receptors came from a male donor in good health and CMV-seropositive.

The V gene is TRBV27, the J gene TRBJ1-5; D gene uncertain. V was pared by 5 bases and J by 1 base, with 15 bases between. CDR1 is MNHEY and CDR2 is SMNVEV in the germline V gene (reference sequence). The CDR3 has 16 amino acids. The CDR3 spells CASSTQAGLSNQPQHF. CDR3 sequence (DNA): TGTGCCAGCAGTACCCAGGCCGGACTGAGCAATCAGCCCCAGCATTTT.

The chain joins TRBV7-2 to TRBJ1-3, with D unclear. V shed 1 base and J shed 4 bases, with 8 bases lying between them. From germline, CDR1 is SGHTA and CDR2 FQGNSA. The CDR3 has 14 residues. The chain's CDR3 is CASSLEPGGNTIYF. CDR3 in DNA: TGTGCCAGCAGCTTAGAACCCGGGGGAAACACCATATATTTT.

The chain is built from TRBV7-8 and TRBJ1-6, with a possible D match to TRBD1 (6 bases). V gave up 4 bases and J gave up 7 bases, with 14 bases separating them. Germline CDR1 reads SGHVS; CDR2 reads FQNEAQ. The CDR3 consists of 15 residues. CDR3 DNA: TGTGCCAGCAGCTCCGACAGGTGGGGGAATTCACCCCTCCACTTT. Translation: CASSSDRWGNSPLHF.

This clone has a single count. This chain connects TRBV4-1 to TRBJ1-5; D might be TRBD1 (6 bases). The CDR3 runs to 15 residues. Germline V CDR1 and CDR2: MGHRA, YSYEKL. Trimming cost V 0 bases and J 7 bases, with 13 bases left between them. The CDR3 region is CASSQDNRARQPQHF. The CDR3 region has the DNA TGCGCCAGCAGCCAAGATAACAGGGCACGACAGCCCCAGCATTTT.

The rearrangement joins TRBV5-8 to TRBJ1-1; tentative D call: TRBD1 (5 bases). The V gene lost 2 bases and the J gene lost 5 bases, with 10 bases spanning the gap. The CDR3 length is 13 residues. Germline V CDR1 and CDR2: SGHTS, YDEGEE. For the CDR3, the DNA is TGTGCCAGCAGCTTTGGGGCCCCAACTGAAGCTTTCTTT. Encoded protein: CASSFGAPTEAFF. The variable domain in full, with the rest retrieved from reference TRBV5-8 and TRBJ1-1, is EAGVTQSPTHLIKTRGQQATLRCSPISGHTSVYWYQQALGLGLQFLLWYDEGEERNRGNFPPRFSGRQFPNYSSELNVNALELEDSALYLCASSFGAPTEAFFGQGTRLTVV.

This clone was recorded a few times. V is TRBV6-5 and J is TRBJ1-4; 7 bases map to TRBD1. J was trimmed by 7 bases and V by 0 bases; bases with no gene match: 2. The germline V gene has CDR1 MNHEY and CDR2 SVGAGI. This CDR3 is 14 amino acids long. The DNA of the CDR3 is TGTGCCAGCAGTTACTCGACAGGGTTTGAAAAACTGTTTTTT. It is translated as CASSYSTGFEKLFF.

J is TRBJ2-2 and V is TRBV5-1; 10 nucleotides match TRBD1. V dropped 4 bases and J dropped 5; count of bases not matched to a gene: 5. CDR1 is SGHRS, CDR2 YFSETQ, per germline. The CDR3 loop spans 15 amino acids. In nucleotides, the CDR3 is TGCGCCAGCAGCGACCGGGACAGGGGTACCGGGGAGCTGTTTTTT. It is translated as CASSDRDRGTGELFF.

The chain recombines TRBV30 with TRBJ2-7; 7 nucleotides match TRBD1. The length of the CDR3 is 15 residues. The trim removed 1 base at V and 5 bases at J, leaving 11 bases unmatched. Germline-derived CDR1 and CDR2 are GTSNPN and SVGIG (reference sequence). CDR3: CAWSDETGILHEQYF. DNA of the CDR3: TGTGCCTGGAGTGATGAGACAGGGATTCTCCACGAGCAGTACTTC.

The rearrangement joins TRBV4-2 to TRBJ1-6; the match to TRBD1 covers 7 bases. V was clipped by 5 bases and J by 3 bases; unmatched bases: 1. The CDR3 loop spans 14 amino acids. The germline V gene encodes CDR1 LGHNA and CDR2 YNFKEQ. CDR3 protein: CASSGDSYNSPLHF. The CDR3 bases are TGTGCCAGCAGCGGGGACAGCTATAATTCACCCCTCCACTTT.

The genes are TRBV5-1 and TRBJ1-6, with D unresolved. The germline V and J ends were trimmed by 3 bases and 0 bases, with 7 bases remaining between them. The germline gives CDR1 SGHRS, CDR2 YFSETQ. The CDR3 has 15 amino acids. The CDR3 here is CASSYESSYNSPLHF. DNA of the CDR3: TGCGCCAGCAGCTATGAGAGCTCCTATAATTCACCCCTCCACTTT.

This clone showed up just once. This chain links TRBV27 with TRBJ2-7; the match to TRBD1 covers 7 bases. This CDR3 is built from 13 residues. CDR1 and CDR2 from the germline V gene are MNHEY and SMNVEV (reference sequence). Unmatched junction bases numbered 0, after V lost 2 bases and J lost 2 bases. The CDR3 nucleotides are TGTGCCAGCAGTTTAGGGACAGCCTACGAGCAGTACTTC. It translates to CASSLGTAYEQYF.

The CDR3 loop is CASSLGLAGTDTQYF. CDR3 coding DNA: TGCGCCAGCAGCTTGGGACTAGCGGGCACAGATACGCAGTATTTT. The chain joins TRBV5-1 to TRBJ2-3; 9 bases agree with TRBD2. The CDR3 contains 15 residues. CDR1 is SGHRS and CDR2 is YFSETQ in the germline V gene. J lost 1 base, V lost 0 bases, and 0 bases had no gene match.

The V gene is TRBV5-6, the J gene TRBJ2-5, with 10 positions matching TRBD1. This CDR3 is built from 14 residues. The germline V gene has CDR1 SGHDT and CDR2 YYEEEE. The junction had 4 bases not matched to a gene; V was cut back by 4 bases and J by 4 bases. Here the CDR3 DNA reads TGTGCCAGCAGCGGACAGGGGGTCCGAGAGACCCAGTACTTC. Amino acid sequence: CASSGQGVRETQYF.

V is TRBV4-1 and J is TRBJ1-2, with TRBD1 matching over 9 bases. Germline assignment: CDR1 MGHRA and CDR2 YSYEKL. The CDR3 spans 15 residues. V lost 2 bases and J lost 6; bases outside the gene matches: 7. The CDR3 sequence is CASSQSWDREDGYTF. DNA for the CDR3: TGCGCCAGCAGCCAATCCTGGGACAGGGAAGATGGCTACACCTTC.

This chain uses TRBV19 with TRBJ1-4; 10 bases are a match to TRBD1. Germline V gene data show CDR1 as LNHDA and CDR2 as SQIVND (reference sequence). J lost 0 bases, V lost 6 bases, and 10 bases had no gene match. This CDR3 has 18 residues. CDR3 sequence reads: CASSDTGTGVTTNEKLFF. The CDR3 region has the DNA TGTGCCAGTAGCGACACCGGGACAGGGGTTACAACTAATGAAAAACTGTTTTTT.

This rearrangement joins TRBV1 to TRBJ2-2; the D call of TRBD1 is as the table states it, not checked on the DNA. TRBV1 is labeled a pseudogene. This CDR3 region has 18 residues. CDR3 sequence (DNA): TGCACCAGCAGCCAAGATGGAAGACAGGGGTTGAGCACCGGGGAGCTGTTTTTT. Amino acid sequence: CTSSQDGRQGLSTGELFF.

V usage is TRBV2 and J usage is TRBJ2-7; 11 bases line up with TRBD1. The ends lost 7 bases at V and 6 bases at J; junction bases unmatched: 5. Germline lookup yields CDR1 SNHLY and CDR2 FYNNEI. The CDR3 consists of 13 residues. The CDR3 loop is CASKPDRGPEQYF. CDR3 DNA: TGTGCCAGCAAACCGGACAGGGGGCCCGAGCAGTACTTC. Complete variable domain (other parts from reference TRBV2 and TRBJ2-7): EPEVTQTPSHQVTQMGQEVILRCVPISNHLYFYWYRQILGQKVEFLVSFYNNEISEKSEIFDDQFSVERPDGSNFTLKIRSTKLEDSAMYFCASKPDRGPEQYFGPGTRLTVT.

The rearrangement joins TRBV11-2 to TRBJ2-7; TRBD2 matches 9 bases. Per germline, CDR1 SGHAT and CDR2 FQNNGV. J was trimmed by 6 bases and V by 4 bases; bases with no gene match: 10. This CDR3 spans 15 amino acids. CDR3: CASSSGTSSRSEQYF. The CDR3 bases are TGTGCCAGCAGCTCCGGGACTAGCAGTAGAAGCGAGCAGTACTTC.

The V call is TRBV6-6, the J call TRBJ2-7, with TRBD2 identical over 7 bases. V was pared by 0 bases and J by 2 bases, with 4 bases of the junction left unmatched. The CDR3 length is 15 residues. CDR1 and CDR2 (germline): MNHNY, SVGAGI (reference sequence). For the CDR3, the DNA is TGTGCCAGCAGTTACTCGCGGGGGACTACCTACGAGCAGTACTTC. It encodes CASSYSRGTTYEQYF.